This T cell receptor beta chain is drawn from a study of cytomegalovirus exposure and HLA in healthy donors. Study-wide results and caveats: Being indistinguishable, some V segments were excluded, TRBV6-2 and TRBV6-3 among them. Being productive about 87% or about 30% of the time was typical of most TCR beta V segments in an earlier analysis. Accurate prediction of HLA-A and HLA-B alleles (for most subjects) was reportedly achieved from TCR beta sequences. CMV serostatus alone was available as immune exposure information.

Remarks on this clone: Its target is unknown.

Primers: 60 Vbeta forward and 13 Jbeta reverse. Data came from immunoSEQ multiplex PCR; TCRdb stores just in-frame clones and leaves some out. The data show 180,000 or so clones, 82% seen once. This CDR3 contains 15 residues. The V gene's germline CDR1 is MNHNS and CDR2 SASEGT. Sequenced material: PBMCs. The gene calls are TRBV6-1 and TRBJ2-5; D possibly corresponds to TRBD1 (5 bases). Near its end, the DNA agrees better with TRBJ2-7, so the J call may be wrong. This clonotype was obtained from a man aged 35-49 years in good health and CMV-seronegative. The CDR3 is CASTTRAGLIYEQYF. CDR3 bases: TGTGCCAGCACCACAAGAGCAGGGTTGATATACGAGCAGTACTTC.